The next 3 T cell receptor beta chains were all read from a single sample in a study of response to subunit inactivated influenza vaccine. TCRdb analysed the RT-PCR reads with MiXCR anew, one entry per CDR3 protein. This table has 300,000 to 350,000 distinct CDR3 sequences, around a fifth appearing once. The specimen comprised PBMCs from blood, sampled approximately 22 months after vaccination. The receptors come from a man aged 50 to 69 who received an inactivated influenza vaccine.

V is TRBV12-3 or TRBV12-4 and J is TRBJ1-3, with a tentative D call TRBD1 (6 bases). CDR3 length equals 14 residues. Trimming pared 6 bases from V and 6 bases from J, leaving 15 bases between. The CDR3 spells CASRPTGPPNTIYF. CDR3 nucleotides: TGTGCCAGCAGACCGACAGGTCCCCCAAACACCATATATTTT.

Remarks on this clonotype: One end of the junction varies from germline; a read error may be responsible. This chain joins TRBV4-2 and TRBJ1-4, with TRBD1 identical over 7 bases. From germline, CDR1 is LGHNA and CDR2 YNFKEQ. The CDR3 extends over 17 amino acids. This CDR3 reads CASSQEQGTAGNEKLFF. The CDR3 DNA sequence: TGTGCCAGCAGCCAAGAGCAGGGGACAGCAGGAAATGAAAAACTGTTCTTT.

The rearrangement uses TRBV5-6 and TRBJ2-1, with D maybe TRBD1 (5 bases). Germline lookup yields CDR1 SGHDT and CDR2 YYEEEE. The V end was cut by 3 bases, the J end by 5 bases, with 15 bases between. This CDR3 region has 15 residues. In nucleotides, the CDR3 is TGTGCCAGCAGCTCCCTCCCAAGACAGAACAATGAGCAGTTCTTC. As protein: CASSSLPRQNNEQFF.